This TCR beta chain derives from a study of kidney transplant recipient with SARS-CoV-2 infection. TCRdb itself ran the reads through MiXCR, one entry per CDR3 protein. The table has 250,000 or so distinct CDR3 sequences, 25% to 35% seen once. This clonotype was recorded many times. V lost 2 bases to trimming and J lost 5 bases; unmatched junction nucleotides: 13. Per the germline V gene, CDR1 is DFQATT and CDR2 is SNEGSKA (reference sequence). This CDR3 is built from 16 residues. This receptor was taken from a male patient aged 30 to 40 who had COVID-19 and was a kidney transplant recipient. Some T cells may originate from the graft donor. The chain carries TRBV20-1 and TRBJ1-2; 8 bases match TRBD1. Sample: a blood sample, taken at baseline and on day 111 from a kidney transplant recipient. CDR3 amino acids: CSARPLFGQGWYGYTF. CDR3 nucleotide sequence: TGCAGTGCTAGACCACTCTTCGGACAGGGATGGTATGGCTACACCTTC.